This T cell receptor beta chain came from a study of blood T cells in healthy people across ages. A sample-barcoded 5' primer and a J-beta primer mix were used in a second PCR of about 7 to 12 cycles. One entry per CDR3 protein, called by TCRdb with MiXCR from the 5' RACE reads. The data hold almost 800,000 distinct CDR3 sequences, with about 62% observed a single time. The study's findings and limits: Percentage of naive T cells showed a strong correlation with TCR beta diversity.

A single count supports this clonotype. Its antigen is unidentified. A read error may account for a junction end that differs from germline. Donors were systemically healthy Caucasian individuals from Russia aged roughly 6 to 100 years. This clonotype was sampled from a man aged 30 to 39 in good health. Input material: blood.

The CDR3 sequence: CASTYGQSREQYF. Written as DNA, the CDR3 is TGTGCCAGCACTTACGGACAGTCGCGCGAGCAGTACTTC. The rearrangement links TRBV6-5 to TRBJ2-7; D may be TRBD1 (6 bases). This CDR3 is built from 13 residues. Germline V lookup: CDR1 MNHEY, CDR2 SVGAGI.